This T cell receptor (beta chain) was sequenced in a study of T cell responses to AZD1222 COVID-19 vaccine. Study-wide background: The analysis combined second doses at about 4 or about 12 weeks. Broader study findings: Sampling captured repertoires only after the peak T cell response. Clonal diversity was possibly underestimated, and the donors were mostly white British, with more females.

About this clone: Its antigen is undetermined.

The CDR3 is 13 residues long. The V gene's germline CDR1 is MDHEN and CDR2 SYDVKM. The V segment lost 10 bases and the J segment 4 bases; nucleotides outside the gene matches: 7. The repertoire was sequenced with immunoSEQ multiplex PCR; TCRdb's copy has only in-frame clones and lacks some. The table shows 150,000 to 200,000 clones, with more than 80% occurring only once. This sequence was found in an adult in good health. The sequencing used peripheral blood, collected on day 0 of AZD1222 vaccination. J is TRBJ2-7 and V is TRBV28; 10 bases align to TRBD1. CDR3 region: CATGTGVLYEQYF. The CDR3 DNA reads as TGTGCCACCGGGACAGGGGTTCTTTACGAGCAGTACTTC.